The clone carrying this TCR beta chain was seen ten or more times. Reverse transcribed after extraction, RNA yielded cDNA as the sequencing template. The protocol was immunoSEQ multiplex PCR, while the TCRdb copy is restricted to in-frame clones and leaves out a portion. The data hold tens of thousands of clones, with approximately 60% observed a single time. The data belong to a study of CD8+ T cells in alopecia areata. As part of sample collection, lesional scalp punch biopsies and peripheral blood were taken from alopecia areata patients. V lost 3 bases and J lost 5, with 10 bases in between. The germline CDR1 and CDR2 sequences are PRHDT and FYEKMQ (reference sequence). The CDR3 covers 14 residues.

The sample taken for sequencing was NKG2D-high CD8+ T cells sorted from blood. V gene TRBV13 combines with J gene TRBJ1-4; D is undetermined. The sequence was obtained from a human donor with alopecia areata. CDR3 in DNA: TGTGCCAGCAGCTTCGCCCCAAGAAATGAAAAACTGTTTTTT. This sequence encodes CASSFAPRNEKLFF.